Listed here are 7 T cell receptor beta chains from one sample, sequenced in a study of neurological immune-mediated disorders. The time point here: longitudinal time-point 3. Using its own MiXCR run on the 5' RACE reads, TCRdb lists one record per CDR3 protein. The table records 45,000 to 60,000 distinct CDR3 sequences, approximately 11% of them present only once. The specimen was PBMCs. The receptors were sampled from a male donor with HTLV-1-associated myelopathy (HAM/TSP).

This clonotype was observed at least ten times. This chain uses TRBV20-1 with TRBJ2-3, with D tentatively TRBD1 or TRBD2 (6 bases each). The CDR3 is 15 amino acids. The V gene lost 6 bases and the J gene lost 0 bases, with 16 bases spanning the gap. Germline CDR1 is DFQATT and CDR2 is SNEGSKA (reference sequence). CDR3: CSARGPTTSTDTQYF. As DNA, the CDR3 is TGCAGTGCCCGGGGGCCTACCACTAGCACAGATACGCAGTATTTT.

This clonotype showed up many times. The chain carries TRBV20-1 and TRBJ1-1, with a possible D match to TRBD1 (6 bases). The CDR3 has 14 residues. V lost 3 bases and J 3 bases, leaving 14 bases between the germline ends. Germline-derived CDR1 and CDR2 are DFQATT and SNEGSKA (reference sequence). CDR3 nucleotides: TGCAGTGCTAGCTGGGGGCGTAGGGACACTGAAGCTTTCTTT. Translated: CSASWGRRDTEAFF.

V and J are TRBV12-3 or TRBV12-4 and TRBJ1-4; 8 bases match TRBD1. This CDR3 region has 15 residues. V lost 3 bases to trimming and J lost 8 bases; unmatched junction nucleotides: 8. CDR3 DNA: TGTGCCAGCAGTTTCACAGGGGGAGGGAGCGAAAAACTGTTTTTT. Amino acid sequence: CASSFTGGGSEKLFF.

At least ten counts were recorded for this clonotype. The chain couples TRBV5-1 to TRBJ1-5; unclear D gene. Germline values: CDR1 SGHRS, CDR2 YFSETQ. The CDR3 has 14 amino acids. V lost 3 bases to trimming and J lost 8 bases, with 15 bases between them. This CDR3 is CASSSGLGIEPQHF. The CDR3 DNA is TGCGCCAGCAGCTCAGGACTGGGCATCGAGCCCCAGCATTTT. Variable domain in full (rest from reference TRBV5-1 and TRBJ1-5): KAGVTQTPRYLIKTRGQQVTLSCSPISGHRSVSWYQQTPGQGLQFLFEYFSETQRNKGNFPGRFSGRQFSNSRSEMNVSTLELGDSALYLCASSSGLGIEPQHFGDGTRLSIL.

This clonotype occurred many times. This chain joins TRBV5-1 and TRBJ2-1; 16 bases map to TRBD2. In germline, CDR1 is SGHRS, CDR2 YFSETQ. CDR3 length: 17 amino acids. With 4 bases clipped from V and 1 base from J, the junction kept 2 bases outside the gene matches. Here the CDR3 reads CASSGTSGGGSYNEQFF. The CDR3 region has the DNA TGCGCCAGCAGCGGGACTAGCGGGGGGGGTTCCTACAATGAGCAGTTCTTC.

This clonotype was observed many times. The chain carries TRBV20-1 and TRBJ2-7; the match to TRBD1 covers 7 bases. V lost 6 bases to trimming and J lost 3 bases; unmatched junction nucleotides: 11. CDR3 size: 14 residues. CDR1 and CDR2 (germline): DFQATT, SNEGSKA (reference sequence). CDR3 nucleotide sequence: TGCAGTGCCGGTCGGCTGACAGGGAGCTACGAGCAGTACTTC. Its translation is CSAGRLTGSYEQYF.

This clonotype was seen many times. This rearrangement joins TRBV7-9 to TRBJ2-3, with 12 bases aligning to TRBD2. CDR1 is SEHNR, CDR2 FQNEAQ, per germline (reference sequence). The trim removed 2 bases at V and 4 bases at J, leaving 4 bases unmatched. This CDR3 contains 16 residues. DNA of the CDR3: TGTGCCAGCAGCTTACTAGCGGGGGGGCCCTCAGATACGCAGTATTTT. Translated, it gives CASSLLAGGPSDTQYF.